This TCR beta chain was documented in a study of PD-1 blockade in classical Hodgkin lymphoma. General study points: Significantly greater TCR diversity emerged by C4D1 in CD4+ cells but not CD8+ cells. Partial responders and progressors had significantly lower baseline TCR diversity. Newly diagnosed patients were said to have less baseline TCR diversity than healthy donors did.

The protocol was immunoSEQ multiplex PCR, while the TCRdb copy is restricted to in-frame clones and leaves out a portion. The sample yields more than 9,500 clones, about 85% seen once. The CDR3 spans 14 residues. In germline, CDR1 is SGHRS, CDR2 YFSETQ. Between the trimmed V and J ends, which lost 4 bases and 4 bases, there was a span of 14 bases. The sample's time point: cycle 4 day 1 (C4D1), after 6 weeks of nivolumab. Autologous stem cell transplantation was followed by relapse in every patient, and brentuximab vedotin exposure varied. PBMCs, once thawed, yielded CD8+ T cells isolated by magnetic negative selection. Patients were treated with nivolumab at 3 mg/kg, and this was given intravenously every 2 weeks. Details on this clone: Its target is not known.

This chain uses TRBV5-1 with TRBJ1-2; perhaps TRBD1 as D (6 bases). This TCR was sampled from a human donor with classical Hodgkin lymphoma. The donor label of this sample is uncertain. The sequences come from CD8+ T cells from blood, collected before the fourth cycle of nivolumab. CDR3: CASSTGQGTYGYTF. As DNA, the CDR3 is TGCGCCAGCAGCACCGGCCAGGGGACCTATGGCTACACCTTC.